The rows below give T cell receptor beta chains drawn from one sample of a study of graft-versus-host responses after intestinal transplantation. These receptors are not linked to any known antigen. Method: immunoSEQ multiplex PCR; TCRdb's copy keeps in-frame clones and lacks some. The sample holds more than 70,000 clones, roughly 80% seen once. This specimen consisted of unstimulated CD4+ T cells sorted from spleen or lymph node cells, obtained before intestinal transplant. All receptors derive from a human donor who received an intestinal transplant. Each CDR3 is given with its conserved first and last residue. The order of the fields is CDR3 DNA, CDR3 protein, D gene, V gene, clone size, J gene. The D gene is left open where the match is weak. Size is omitted from some rows. Given values are once, few, many or a class for expanded clones.

TGTGCCAGCAGTTACCGATTTCGACAGTTCCCTTTGCCCCAGCATTTT | CASSYRFRQFPLPQHF | . | TRBV6-5 | . | TRBJ1-5
TGTGCCAGCAGGGAGACGGGACTAACCATCACAGATACGCAGTATTTT | CASRETGLTITDTQYF | TRBD2 | TRBV5-4 | . | TRBJ2-3
TGTGCCAGCAGTTTTCGGGGGGCTACCTACGAGCAGTACTTC | CASSFRGATYEQYF | . | TRBV27 | . | TRBJ2-7
TGTGCCAGCAGTTTACCCCCGAGAGATACGCAGTATTTT | CASSLPPRDTQYF | . | TRBV28 | . | TRBJ2-3
TGTGCCACCTGCTGGAGGGGCCGAGACTACGAGCAGTACTTC | CATCWRGRDYEQYF | . | TRBV13 | few | TRBJ2-7
TGTGCCAGCAGCCAAGTTAGGGGGATAAATCGCAATCAGCCCCAGCATTTT | CASSQVRGINRNQPQHF | . | TRBV4-2 | . | TRBJ1-5
TGTGCCAGCAGTGGAGAGCCGGGACTAGCGACCCCGGGGGCCACAAAAAACATTCAGTACTTC | CASSGEPGLATPGATKNIQYF | TRBD2 | TRBV28 | . | TRBJ2-4
TGCGCCAGCAGCTTCCAGGGGTTCGATGGCTACACCTTC | CASSFQGFDGYTF | . | TRBV5-1 | . | TRBJ1-2
TGTGCCAGCAGCGACAGGGGCAGAGTCTACGAGCAGTACTTC | CASSDRGRVYEQYF | TRBD1 | TRBV6-5 | . | TRBJ2-7
TGTGCCAGCAGCCCTCCCGGGACAGGGGCAAAAAGGCAGTATTTT | CASSPPGTGAKRQYF | TRBD1 | TRBV5-4 | . | TRBJ2-3
TGTGCCAGCAGTCCGGGGACTAGCGGGACCCAAGAGACCCAGTACTTC | CASSPGTSGTQETQYF | TRBD2 | TRBV11-2 | . | TRBJ2-5
TGCGCCAGCAGTCTACGCGGGGACTCCTACAATGAGCAGTTCTTC | CASSLRGDSYNEQFF | . | TRBV5-1 | . | TRBJ2-1
TGTGCCACCAGCAGGACTAGAAGCACAGATACGCAGTATTTT | CATSRTRSTDTQYF | . | TRBV15 | . | TRBJ2-3
TGTGCCAGCAGTTTAACGGGTTATGAAAAACTGTTTTTT | CASSLTGYEKLFF | . | TRBV28 | . | TRBJ1-4
TGTGCCAGCAGCTTGGGACAGAAGACTGAAGCTTTCTTT | CASSLGQKTEAFF | TRBD1 | TRBV7-2 | once | TRBJ1-1
TGTGCCAACCCATTCAGGGTGCCAAATCAGCCCCAGCATTTT | CANPFRVPNQPQHF | . | TRBV7-4 | . | TRBJ1-5
TGCGCCAGCAGCGTTCGGGGGTCCCAAGAGACCCAGTACTTC | CASSVRGSQETQYF | . | TRBV5-1 | . | TRBJ2-5
TGTGCCAGCTCACCTACAGGCAATCCTTCCACAGATACGCAGTATTTT | CASSPTGNPSTDTQYF | . | TRBV18 | . | TRBJ2-3
TGTGCCAGCAGTTTATCCCGGACAGGGTACTATGGCTACACCTTC | CASSLSRTGYYGYTF | TRBD1 | TRBV28 | . | TRBJ1-2
TGTGCCAGCATGGGCGGGGCGACAGATACGCAGTATTTT | CASMGGATDTQYF | . | TRBV28 | . | TRBJ2-3
TGTGCCAGCAGTTTAAGAGGGAGCCCCACAGATACGCAGTATTTT | CASSLRGSPTDTQYF | . | TRBV28 | . | TRBJ2-3
TGTGCCAGCAATCAAAACAGAAATGGCTACACCTTC | CASNQNRNGYTF | . | TRBV6-6 | . | TRBJ1-2
TGTGCCTGGAGTCGCGCAGGGCTCTCACCCCTCCACTTT | CAWSRAGLSPLHF | . | TRBV30 | . | TRBJ1-6
TGTGCCAGCGGGCCGGGACACCTTGAAAAACTGTTTTTT | CASGPGHLEKLFF | . | TRBV6-1 | once | TRBJ1-4
TGCGCCAGCAGCTGGGGACAGGGCCTCTACGAGCAGTACTTC | CASSWGQGLYEQYF | TRBD1 | TRBV5-1 | few | TRBJ2-7
TGTGCCAGCAGGCGCCATCCCCGGGACAGGGAATTCATGAACACTGAAGCTTTCTTT | CASRRHPRDREFMNTEAFF | . | TRBV21-1 | few | TRBJ1-1
TGTGCCAGCAGGGCCGGGACAGGGACGGATGGCTACACCTTC | CASRAGTGTDGYTF | TRBD1 | TRBV2 | . | TRBJ1-2
TGTGCCAGCTCACCAAATATAGCGGGGTCGGGGGAGACCCAGTACTTC | CASSPNIAGSGETQYF | TRBD2 | TRBV18 | . | TRBJ2-5
TGCAGCGCCCGAGGGGGGACAGGGACCACTGAAGCTTTCTTT | CSARGGTGTTEAFF | TRBD1 | TRBV29-1 | . | TRBJ1-1
TGTGCCAGCAGCCGAGGACTAGCGGGAGCCAATGAGCAGTTCTTC | CASSRGLAGANEQFF | TRBD2 | TRBV4-2 | . | TRBJ2-1
TGTGCCAGCAGCCCCGTAGCGGGGACAATCTACGAGCAGTACTTC | CASSPVAGTIYEQYF | TRBD2 | TRBV28 | . | TRBJ2-7
TGTGCCAGCAGCCCACAGGGGGCCAAAAACATTCAGTACTTC | CASSPQGAKNIQYF | TRBD1 | TRBV9 | . | TRBJ2-4
TGTGCCAGCCGAACCTCCCGGGACAAGGACCACGAAAAACTGTTTTTT | CASRTSRDKDHEKLFF | . | TRBV28 | . | TRBJ1-4
TGTGCCAGCAGCGTAGCTACTGCGGGGGCCGGGACCCAGTACTTC | CASSVATAGAGTQYF | . | TRBV9 | . | TRBJ2-5
TGTGCCAGCAGCACTGGGACTAGCGGGGGGGCCGAGACCCAGTACTTC | CASSTGTSGGAETQYF | TRBD2 | TRBV7-2 | . | TRBJ2-5
TGTGCCAGTACCCCCAGGACTAGTTGGGGGGAGCTGTTTTTT | CASTPRTSWGELFF | TRBD2 | TRBV19 | . | TRBJ2-2
TGTGCCAGCAGTTCCGCTCAGGGGAACACTGAAGCTTTCTTT | CASSSAQGNTEAFF | . | TRBV28 | . | TRBJ1-1
TGTGCCAGCAGTGGACAGCACACTGAAGCTTTCTTT | CASSGQHTEAFF | . | TRBV6-1 | . | TRBJ1-1
TGTGCCAGCAGTCTCACGGGACAGGGGACTTCTAACTATGGCTACACCTTC | CASSLTGQGTSNYGYTF | TRBD1 | TRBV27 | . | TRBJ1-2
TGTGCCAGCAGCCCCGGACGGACAGGGGGCGCAGATACGCAGTATTTT | CASSPGRTGGADTQYF | TRBD1 | TRBV7-9 | once | TRBJ2-3
TGTGCCACCACGGGTGTAACAGGGGGCGACGGGGAGCTGTTTTTT | CATTGVTGGDGELFF | TRBD1 | TRBV6-1 | . | TRBJ2-2
TGTGCCAGCAGAACTAGCGGGGCGTACCAAGAGACCCAGTACTTC | CASRTSGAYQETQYF | TRBD2 | TRBV28 | . | TRBJ2-5
TGTGCCAGCACCGGGGGGTTGAACACCGGGGAGCTGTTTTTT | CASTGGLNTGELFF | TRBD2 | TRBV6-6 | . | TRBJ2-2
TGTGCCTGGTCATCCCGAGGGGAAAAACTGTTTTTT | CAWSSRGEKLFF | . | TRBV30 | few | TRBJ1-4
TGTGCCACCAGCGAGGGACTAGCGGGGTCCACAGATACGCAGTATTTT | CATSEGLAGSTDTQYF | TRBD2 | TRBV15 | . | TRBJ2-3
TGTGCCAGCCGACAGGCAGAGGACGAGCAGTACTTC | CASRQAEDEQYF | . | TRBV25-1 | few | TRBJ2-7
TGTGCCATCAGTGAGGGACTAGCGGGGGCAATAGATACGCAGTATTTT | CAISEGLAGAIDTQYF | TRBD2 | TRBV10-3 | . | TRBJ2-3
TGTGCCAGCAGTTCCCGCTACGAGCAGTACTTC | CASSSRYEQYF | . | TRBV28 | . | TRBJ2-7
TGCGCCAGCAGCCCCGGGAGGGTGAACACTGAAGCTTTCTTT | CASSPGRVNTEAFF | . | TRBV4-1 | few | TRBJ1-1
TGTGCCAGCAGTGGGACAGGGACGGGCAATCAGCCCCAGCATTTT | CASSGTGTGNQPQHF | TRBD1 | TRBV28 | . | TRBJ1-5
TGTGCCAGCACCGACGGGGAGACCCAGTACTTC | CASTDGETQYF | . | TRBV6-6 | . | TRBJ2-5
TGTGCCAGCAGCTCGCTAGCGGGAGTCCCCAATGAGCAGTTCTTC | CASSSLAGVPNEQFF | TRBD2 | TRBV7-2 | . | TRBJ2-1
TGTGCCCAGACCGCGGACAGGGGGCATGCGGAGCTGTTTTTT | CAQTADRGHAELFF | TRBD1 | TRBV7-2 | . | TRBJ2-2
TGTGCCAGCAGCTTCAGGGGGCCGGGCACAGATACGCAGTATTTT | CASSFRGPGTDTQYF | TRBD1 | TRBV5-4 | . | TRBJ2-3
TGTGCCAGCAGTCAGAGCACAGGGGGCTATGGCTACACCTTC | CASSQSTGGYGYTF | TRBD1 | TRBV14 | . | TRBJ1-2